This is a list of T cell receptor beta chains from one sample in a study of blood T cell repertoires in COVID-19. Produced via immunoSEQ multiplex PCR; TCRdb's table is partial and in-frame only. Counted here are 150,000 or so clones, 87% occurring once; the ten biggest clones make up roughly 6.1%. The sequencing sample was made of peripheral blood. These receptors were taken from an elderly man with acute or convalescent COVID-19. Both conserved end residues are part of each CDR3. The D gene is left open where the match is weak. Some rows mark clone size as missing; the rest say once, few, many or name a class of expanded clone.

v_call,clone_size,j_call,d_call,cdr3_aa,cdr3_nt
TRBV6-2/TRBV6-3,few,TRBJ1-1,NA,CASSYMSMNTEAFF,TGTGCCAGCAGTTACATGTCTATGAACACTGAAGCTTTCTTT
TRBV2,few,TRBJ1-1,NA,CASSLVQGKNTEAFF,TGTGCCAGCAGCCTCGTGCAGGGGAAGAACACTGAAGCTTTCTTT
TRBV6-5,NA,TRBJ2-5,NA,CASSRLVRETQYF,TGTGCCAGCAGCCGTCTGGTCAGGGAGACCCAGTACTTC
TRBV5-1,NA,TRBJ1-5,TRBD1,CASSLDRGSQPQHF,TGCGCCAGCAGCTTGGACAGGGGCAGTCAGCCCCAGCATTTT
TRBV2,once,TRBJ1-1,TRBD1,CASSRQGAPNTEAFF,TGTGCCAGCAGCCGACAGGGGGCACCGAACACTGAAGCTTTCTTT
TRBV11-2,NA,TRBJ2-7,TRBD2,CASSLELASYEQYF,TGTGCCAGCAGCTTAGAACTAGCGAGCTACGAGCAGTACTTC
TRBV28,once,TRBJ2-7,TRBD2,CASSPPTSGGIYEQYF,TGTGCCAGCAGTCCACCTACTAGCGGGGGGATTTACGAGCAGTACTTC
TRBV23-1,NA,TRBJ2-1,TRBD2,CASSQSGKCGGDGADEQFF,TGCGCCAGCAGTCAATCCGGGAAGTGCGGGGGGGATGGAGCAGATGAGCAGTTCTTC
TRBV5-1,NA,TRBJ2-2,NA,CASSTTGTGELFF,TGCGCCAGCAGCACAACAGGGACCGGGGAGCTGTTTTTT
TRBV4-1,NA,TRBJ1-1,NA,CASSQETANTEAFF,TGCGCCAGCAGCCAAGAGACAGCGAACACTGAAGCTTTCTTT
TRBV2,NA,TRBJ2-7,TRBD2,CASSEGRGAPYEQYF,TGTGCCAGCAGTGAGGGGCGGGGGGCACCCTACGAGCAGTACTTC
TRBV4-1,NA,TRBJ1-1,NA,CASSQREGTLDTEAFF,TGCGCCAGCAGCCAACGGGAGGGGACACTCGACACTGAAGCTTTCTTT
TRBV19,NA,TRBJ2-7,NA,CASRAGFGEQYF,TGTGCCAGTAGAGCAGGGTTCGGGGAGCAGTACTTC
TRBV18,NA,TRBJ2-3,TRBD2,CASSPVLAGADTQYF,TGTGCCAGCTCGCCGGTGCTAGCGGGAGCGGATACGCAGTATTTT
TRBV5-1,once,TRBJ1-3,NA,CASSLGRDGNTIYF,TGCGCCAGCAGCTTAGGCAGGGATGGAAACACCATATATTTT
TRBV6-5,once,TRBJ1-5,TRBD1,CASRPDRGVNQPQHF,TGTGCCAGCAGACCCGACAGGGGCGTCAATCAGCCCCAGCATTTT
TRBV19,NA,TRBJ2-6,NA,CASGAGANVLTF,TGTGCCTCGGGGGCTGGGGCCAACGTCCTGACTTTC
TRBV15,NA,TRBJ2-7,TRBD1,CATSLPGTGLYEQYF,TGTGCCACCAGCCTTCCTGGGACAGGGCTCTACGAGCAGTACTTC
TRBV7-8,NA,TRBJ2-7,TRBD1,CASSFPGTGAYEQYF,TGTGCCAGCAGCTTCCCTGGGACAGGGGCCTACGAGCAGTACTTC
TRBV10-3,NA,TRBJ2-6,NA,CAISGAAGANVLTF,TGTGCCATCAGTGGTGCCGCGGGGGCCAACGTCCTGACTTTC
TRBV15,NA,TRBJ1-5,NA,CATSRDGGNSNQPQHF,TGTGCCACCAGCAGAGACGGAGGGAATAGCAATCAGCCCCAGCATTTT
TRBV5-1,NA,TRBJ2-1,TRBD2,CASSLSTSLNEQFF,TGCGCCAGCAGCTTGTCGACTAGCCTCAATGAGCAGTTCTTC
TRBV6-5,NA,TRBJ2-7,TRBD2,CASSLLGGEVYEQYF,TGTGCCAGCAGCCTTTTGGGAGGGGAGGTCTACGAGCAGTACTTC
TRBV2,NA,TRBJ2-1,NA,CASSGVYRNNEQFF,TGTGCCAGCAGTGGGGTATACAGGAACAATGAGCAGTTCTTC
TRBV6-1,once,TRBJ2-7,TRBD2,CASSEAGGEQYF,TGTGCCAGCAGTGAGGCCGGGGGGGAGCAGTACTTC
TRBV9,NA,TRBJ1-1,NA,CASSVGQRNTEAFF,TGTGCCAGCAGCGTAGGGCAGCGGAACACTGAAGCTTTCTTT
TRBV19,few,TRBJ2-3,NA,CASKSPSGADTQYF,TGTGCCAGTAAAAGTCCGTCGGGTGCAGATACGCAGTATTTT
TRBV9,NA,TRBJ2-6,NA,CASSVGTSGANVLTF,TGTGCCAGCAGCGTAGGGACTTCTGGGGCCAACGTCCTGACTTTC
TRBV21-1,NA,TRBJ1-2,NA,CASTLKGPYRRGRFYGYTF,TGTGCCAGCACCCTCAAAGGGCCGTATAGAAGGGGGCGATTCTATGGCTACACCTTC
TRBV30,NA,TRBJ1-4,TRBD1,CAWRGAGTAHEKLFF,TGTGCCTGGAGGGGAGCCGGGACAGCGCATGAAAAACTGTTTTTT
TRBV19,NA,TRBJ1-1,TRBD1,CASSFVGQGSEAFF,TGTGCCAGTAGTTTTGTCGGACAGGGGTCTGAAGCTTTCTTT
TRBV11-2,NA,TRBJ2-1,TRBD2,CASSLWLRGDDEQFF,TGTGCCAGCAGCTTATGGTTGCGGGGGGATGATGAGCAGTTCTTC
TRBV29-1,NA,TRBJ1-1,NA,CSGRLKTEAFF,TGCAGCGGCAGACTAAAGACTGAAGCTTTCTTT
TRBV7-2,few,TRBJ2-1,NA,CASSISGNSYNEQFF,TGTGCCAGCAGCATCTCCGGGAACTCCTACAATGAGCAGTTCTTC
TRBV4-1,NA,TRBJ1-3,NA,CASSPVGAAGNTIYF,TGCGCCAGCAGCCCCGTTGGGGCGGCTGGAAACACCATATATTTT
TRBV7-9,NA,TRBJ2-1,TRBD1,CASSLRSDYRGSSYNEQFF,TGTGCCAGCAGCTTAAGGTCCGACTACAGGGGGAGCTCCTACAATGAGCAGTTCTTC
TRBV28,few,TRBJ1-4,NA,CASRQGNEKLFF,TGTGCCAGCAGACAGGGAAATGAAAAACTGTTTTTT
TRBV7-6,once,TRBJ1-4,TRBD1,CASSSNPQGATNEKLFF,TGTGCCAGCAGTTCTAACCCCCAGGGGGCAACTAATGAAAAACTGTTTTTT
TRBV6-5,NA,TRBJ1-1,TRBD1,CATRPWDRDDTEAFF,TGTGCCACCAGACCCTGGGACAGGGATGATACTGAAGCTTTCTTT
TRBV5-4,NA,TRBJ1-2,NA,CASSFADSLALYTF,TGTGCCAGCAGCTTCGCCGACTCACTGGCTCTCTACACCTTC
TRBV18,few,TRBJ2-1,NA,CASSPPSLSYNEQFF,TGTGCCAGCTCACCACCGTCCCTATCCTACAATGAGCAGTTCTTC
TRBV5-1,NA,TRBJ1-2,NA,CASSLGGTANYGYTF,TGCGCCAGCAGCCTAGGAGGGACTGCTAACTATGGCTACACCTTC
TRBV11-2,NA,TRBJ2-1,TRBD1,CASSLMGDRASNEQFF,TGTGCCAGCAGCTTAATGGGGGACAGGGCGTCCAATGAGCAGTTCTTC
TRBV24-1,NA,TRBJ2-1,TRBD1,CATSDWTGNGHWEQFF,TGTGCCACCAGTGACTGGACAGGGAATGGGCATTGGGAGCAGTTCTTC